This T cell receptor (beta chain) was sequenced during a study of chronic HIV infection and antiretroviral therapy. There are 14 residues in the CDR3. Germline values: CDR1 MDHEN, CDR2 SYDVKM. The V end was cut by 4 bases, the J end by 1 base, with 10 bases between. TCRdb recomputed calls from the 5' RACE reads with MiXCR, one row per CDR3 protein. The table includes 40,000 to 50,000 distinct CDR3 sequences, approximately 19% detected once. The sequence came from an adult who had HIV and had not received antiretroviral therapy, or was an uninfected healthy control (not recorded which). The chain uses TRBV28 and TRBJ2-5; D is perhaps TRBD1 or TRBD2 (6 bases each). Sequencing was carried out using peripheral blood. The CDR3 DNA reads TGTGCCAGCAGTTCGGGGGCGAGCCAAGAGACCCAGTACTTC. Translation: CASSSGASQETQYF. Together with reference TRBV28 and TRBJ2-5, the CDR3 gives the full variable domain: DVKVTQSSRYLVKRTGEKVFLECVQDMDHENMFWYRQDPGLGLRLIYFSYDVKMKEKGDIPEGYSVSREKKERFSLILESASTNQTSMYLCASSSGASQETQYFGPGTRLLVL.